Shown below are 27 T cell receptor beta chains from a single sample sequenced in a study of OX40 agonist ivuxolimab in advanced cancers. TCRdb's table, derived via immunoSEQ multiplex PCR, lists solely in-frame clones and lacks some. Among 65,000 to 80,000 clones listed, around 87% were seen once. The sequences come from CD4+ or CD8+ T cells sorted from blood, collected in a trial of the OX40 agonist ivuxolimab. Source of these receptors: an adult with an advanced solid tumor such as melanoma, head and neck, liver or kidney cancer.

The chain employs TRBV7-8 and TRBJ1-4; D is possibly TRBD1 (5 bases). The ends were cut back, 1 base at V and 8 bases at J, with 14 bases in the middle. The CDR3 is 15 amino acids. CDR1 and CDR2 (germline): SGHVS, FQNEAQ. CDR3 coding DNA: TGTGCCAGCAGCTTAGGGCGGGGAGGGGTAGAAAAACTGTTTTTT. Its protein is CASSLGRGGVEKLFF.

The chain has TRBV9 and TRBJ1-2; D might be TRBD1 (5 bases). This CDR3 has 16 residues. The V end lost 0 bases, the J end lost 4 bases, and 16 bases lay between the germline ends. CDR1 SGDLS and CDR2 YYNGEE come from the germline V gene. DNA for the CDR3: TGTGCCAGCAGCGTAGAGGCGGGCGGGACGCGCTATGGCTACACCTTC. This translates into CASSVEAGGTRYGYTF.

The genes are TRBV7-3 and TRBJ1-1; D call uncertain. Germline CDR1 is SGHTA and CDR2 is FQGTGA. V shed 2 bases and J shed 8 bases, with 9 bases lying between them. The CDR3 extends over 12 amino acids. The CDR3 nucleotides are TGTGCCAGCAGCTTAGAAGACGGAGAAGCTTTCTTT. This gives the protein CASSLEDGEAFF. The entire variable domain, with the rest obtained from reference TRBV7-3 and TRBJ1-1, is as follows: GAGVSQTPSNKVTEKGKYVELRCDPISGHTALYWYRQSLGQGPEFLIYFQGTGAADDSGLPNDRFFAVRPEGSVSTLKIQRTERGDSAVYLCASSLEDGEAFFGQGTRLTVV.

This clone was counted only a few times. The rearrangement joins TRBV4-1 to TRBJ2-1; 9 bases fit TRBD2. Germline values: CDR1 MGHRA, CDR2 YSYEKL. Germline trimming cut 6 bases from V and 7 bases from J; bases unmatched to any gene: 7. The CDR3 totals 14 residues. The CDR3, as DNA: TGCGCCAGCAGACCTAGCGGGACCTGGAATGAGCAGTTCTTC. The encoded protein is CASRPSGTWNEQFF.

CDR3 residues: CAFRPGTGGGEQFF. CDR3 nucleotide sequence: TGTGCCTTCAGGCCCGGGACAGGAGGAGGTGAGCAGTTCTTC. This sequence joins TRBV6-6 and TRBJ2-1; TRBD1 matches at 8 bases. V lost 11 bases, J lost 9 bases, and 15 bases stayed unmatched. This CDR3 is 14 amino acids long. Germline CDR1 reads MNHNY; CDR2 reads SVGAGI (reference sequence).

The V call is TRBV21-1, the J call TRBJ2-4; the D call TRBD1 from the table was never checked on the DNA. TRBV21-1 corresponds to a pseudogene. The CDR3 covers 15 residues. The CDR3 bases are TGTGCCAGCCTCGGGTTGGGGCTAGCCAAAAACATTCAGTACTTC. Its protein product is CASLGLGLAKNIQYF.

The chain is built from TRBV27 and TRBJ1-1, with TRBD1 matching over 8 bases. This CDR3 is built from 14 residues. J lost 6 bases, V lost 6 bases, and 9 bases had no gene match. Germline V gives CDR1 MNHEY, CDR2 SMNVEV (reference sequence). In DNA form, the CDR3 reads TGTGCCAGCAGGGACAGGGACCCAAAACCTGAAGCTTTCTTT. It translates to CASRDRDPKPEAFF.

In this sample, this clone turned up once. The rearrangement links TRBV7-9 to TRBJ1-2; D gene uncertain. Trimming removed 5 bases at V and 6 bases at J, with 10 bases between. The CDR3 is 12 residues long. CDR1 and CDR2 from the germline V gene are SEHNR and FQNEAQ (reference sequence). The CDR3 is CASSTDGDGYTF. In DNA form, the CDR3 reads TGTGCCAGCAGCACCGACGGTGATGGCTACACCTTC.

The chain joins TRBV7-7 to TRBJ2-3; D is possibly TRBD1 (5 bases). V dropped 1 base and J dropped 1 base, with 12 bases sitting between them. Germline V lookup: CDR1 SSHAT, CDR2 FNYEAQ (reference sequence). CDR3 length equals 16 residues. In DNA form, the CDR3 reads TGTGCCAGCAGCTTAGGACGCGGACAAGGCACAGATACGCAGTATTTT. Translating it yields CASSLGRGQGTDTQYF.

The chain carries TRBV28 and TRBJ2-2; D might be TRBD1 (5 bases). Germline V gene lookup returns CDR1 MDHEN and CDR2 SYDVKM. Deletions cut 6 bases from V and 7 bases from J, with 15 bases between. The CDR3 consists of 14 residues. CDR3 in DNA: TGTGCCAGCAGCTGGGGCTATCAAGGCGGGGAGCTGTTTTTT. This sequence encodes CASSWGYQGGELFF. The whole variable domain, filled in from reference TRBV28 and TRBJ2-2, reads DVKVTQSSRYLVKRTGEKVFLECVQDMDHENMFWYRQDPGLGLRLIYFSYDVKMKEKGDIPEGYSVSREKKERFSLILESASTNQTSMYLCASSWGYQGGELFFGEGSRLTVL.

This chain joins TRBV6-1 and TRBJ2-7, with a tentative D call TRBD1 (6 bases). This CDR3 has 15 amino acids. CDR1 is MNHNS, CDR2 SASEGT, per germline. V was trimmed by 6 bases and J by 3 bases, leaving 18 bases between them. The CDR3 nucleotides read TGTGCCAGCAGCCAAGGGACATCCACGATCTACGAGCAGTACTTC. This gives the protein CASSQGTSTIYEQYF.

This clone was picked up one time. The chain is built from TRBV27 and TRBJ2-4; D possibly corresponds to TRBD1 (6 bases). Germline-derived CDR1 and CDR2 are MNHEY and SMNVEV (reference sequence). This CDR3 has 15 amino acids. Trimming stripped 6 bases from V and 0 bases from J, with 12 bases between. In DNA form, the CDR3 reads TGTGCCAGCAGCTCGGACAGATTAGCCAAAAACATTCAGTACTTC. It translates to CASSSDRLAKNIQYF.

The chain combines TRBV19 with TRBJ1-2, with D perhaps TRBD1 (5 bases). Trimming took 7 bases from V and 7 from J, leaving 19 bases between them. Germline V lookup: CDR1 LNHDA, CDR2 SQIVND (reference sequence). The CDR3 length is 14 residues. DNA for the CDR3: TGTGCCAGTAAAGGGGAGGACCGTGGTGGTGGCTACACCTTC. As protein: CASKGEDRGGGYTF. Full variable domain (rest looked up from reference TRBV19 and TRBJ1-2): DGGITQSPKYLFRKEGQNVTLSCEQNLNHDAMYWYRQDPGQGLRLIYYSQIVNDFQKGDIAEGYSVSREKKESFPLTVTSAQKNPTAFYLCASKGEDRGGGYTFGSGTRLTVV.

CDR3 in DNA: TGTGCCAGCAGTGCCGCGGAGAGTACGTCCTACACCTTC. The encoded protein is CASSAAESTSYTF. The V gene is TRBV2, the J gene TRBJ1-2; D is unresolved. The CDR3 is made up of 13 amino acids. Trimming shortened V by 4 bases and J by 10 bases, and 16 bases separated the two germline ends. CDR1 and CDR2 from the germline V gene are SNHLY and FYNNEI.

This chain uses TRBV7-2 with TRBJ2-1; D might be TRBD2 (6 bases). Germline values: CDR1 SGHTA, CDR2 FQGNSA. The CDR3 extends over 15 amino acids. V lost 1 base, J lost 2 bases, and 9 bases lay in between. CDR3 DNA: TGTGCCAGCAGCTTAGTGGGGGGAACCTACAATGAGCAGTTCTTC. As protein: CASSLVGGTYNEQFF.

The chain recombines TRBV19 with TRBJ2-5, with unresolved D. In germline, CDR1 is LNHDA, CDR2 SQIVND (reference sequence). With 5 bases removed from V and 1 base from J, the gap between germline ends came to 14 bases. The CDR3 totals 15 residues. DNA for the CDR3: TGTGCCAGTAGTGCCTCAATAAGGGTCCAAGAGACCCAGTACTTC. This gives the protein CASSASIRVQETQYF.

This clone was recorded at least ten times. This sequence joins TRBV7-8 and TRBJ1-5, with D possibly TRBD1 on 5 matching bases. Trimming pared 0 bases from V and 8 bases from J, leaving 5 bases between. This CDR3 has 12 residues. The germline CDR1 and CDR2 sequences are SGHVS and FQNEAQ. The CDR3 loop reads CASSLAGEPQHF. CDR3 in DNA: TGTGCCAGCAGCTTAGCGGGGGAGCCCCAGCATTTT.

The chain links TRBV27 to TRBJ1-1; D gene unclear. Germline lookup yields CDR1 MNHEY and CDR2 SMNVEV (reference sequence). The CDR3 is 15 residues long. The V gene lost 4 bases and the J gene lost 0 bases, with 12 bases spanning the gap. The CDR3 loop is CASSSPSRLNTEAFF. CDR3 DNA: TGTGCCAGCAGTTCTCCCTCCCGTCTGAACACTGAAGCTTTCTTT.

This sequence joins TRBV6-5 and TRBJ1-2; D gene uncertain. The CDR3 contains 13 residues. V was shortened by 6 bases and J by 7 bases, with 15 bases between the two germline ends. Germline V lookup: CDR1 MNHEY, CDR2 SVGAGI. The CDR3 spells CASSLTGPGGYTF. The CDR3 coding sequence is TGTGCCAGCAGCCTCACTGGGCCGGGTGGCTACACCTTC.

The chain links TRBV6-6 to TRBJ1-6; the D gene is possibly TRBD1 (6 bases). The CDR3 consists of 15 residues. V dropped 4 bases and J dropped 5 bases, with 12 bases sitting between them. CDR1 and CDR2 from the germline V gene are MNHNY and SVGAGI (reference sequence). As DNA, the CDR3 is TGTGCCAGCAGTTCCAGGGGATGGAATAATTCACCCCTCCACTTT. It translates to CASSSRGWNNSPLHF.

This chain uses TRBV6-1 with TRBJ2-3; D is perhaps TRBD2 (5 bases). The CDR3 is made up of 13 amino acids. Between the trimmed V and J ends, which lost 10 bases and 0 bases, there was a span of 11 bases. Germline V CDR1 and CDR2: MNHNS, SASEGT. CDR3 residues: CATRWTSTDTQYF. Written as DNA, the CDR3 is TGTGCCACCCGATGGACTAGCACAGATACGCAGTATTTT.

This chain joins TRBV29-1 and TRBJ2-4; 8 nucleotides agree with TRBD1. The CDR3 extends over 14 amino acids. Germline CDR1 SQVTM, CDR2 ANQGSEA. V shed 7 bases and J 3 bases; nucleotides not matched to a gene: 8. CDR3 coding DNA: TGCAGCGGAGCAGGGGGCTTTGACAAAAACATTCAGTACTTC. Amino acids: CSGAGGFDKNIQYF.

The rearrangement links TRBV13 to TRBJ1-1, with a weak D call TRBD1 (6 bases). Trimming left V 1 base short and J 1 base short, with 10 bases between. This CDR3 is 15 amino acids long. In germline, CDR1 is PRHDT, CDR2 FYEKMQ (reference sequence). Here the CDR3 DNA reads TGTGCCAGCAGCTTAGTGGGACAAAAGAACACTGAAGCTTTCTTT. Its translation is CASSLVGQKNTEAFF. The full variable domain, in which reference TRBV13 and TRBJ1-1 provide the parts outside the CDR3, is AAGVIQSPRHLIKEKRETATLKCYPIPRHDTVYWYQQGPGQDPQFLISFYEKMQSDKGSIPDRFSAQQFSDYHSELNMSSLELGDSALYFCASSLVGQKNTEAFFGQGTRLTVV.

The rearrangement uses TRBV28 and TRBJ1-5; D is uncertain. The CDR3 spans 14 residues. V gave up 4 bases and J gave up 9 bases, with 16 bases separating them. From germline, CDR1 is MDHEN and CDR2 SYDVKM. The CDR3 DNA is TGTGCCAGCAGTTCCCTAGGGAAGTCGGGGCCCCAGCATTTT. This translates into CASSSLGKSGPQHF.

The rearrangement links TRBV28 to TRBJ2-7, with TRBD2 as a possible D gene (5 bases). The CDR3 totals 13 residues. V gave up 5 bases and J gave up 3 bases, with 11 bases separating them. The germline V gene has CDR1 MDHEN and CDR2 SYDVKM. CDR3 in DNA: TGTGCCAGCAGTCCGCCGGGGAACTACGAGCAGTACTTC. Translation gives CASSPPGNYEQYF.

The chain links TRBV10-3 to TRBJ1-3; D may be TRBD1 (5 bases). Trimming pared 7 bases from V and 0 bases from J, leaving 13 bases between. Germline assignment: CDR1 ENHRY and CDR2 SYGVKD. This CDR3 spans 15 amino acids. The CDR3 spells CAIIAGPRSGNTIYF. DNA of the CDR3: TGTGCCATCATAGCGGGACCCCGCTCTGGAAACACCATATATTTT.

CDR3 loop: CASSWDRSSYEQYF. The CDR3 coding sequence is TGTGCCAGCAGTTGGGACAGGAGCTCCTACGAGCAGTACTTC. This rearrangement joins TRBV27 to TRBJ2-7, with TRBD1 matching over 8 bases. Germline CDR1 is MNHEY and CDR2 is SMNVEV (reference sequence). Trimming at V came to 4 bases and at J to 0 bases, leaving 2 bases not matched to a gene. The CDR3 has 14 amino acids.